This TCR beta chain was found in a study of T-cell memory formation after mild COVID-19. The study, taken as a whole, reports: Some SARS-CoV-2-responding clones were already detected in memory before infection. Day 15 to 85 contracting clones showed balanced CD4/CD8; later expanders leaned CD4+. Contracting CD8+ clones were enriched in EMRA, CD4+ mainly in CM and EM.

This clonotype appeared a few times. Its target is unknown. TCRdb reprocessed the 5' RACE reads with MiXCR, giving one entry per CDR3 protein. The data contain some 350,000 distinct CDR3 sequences, around 13% of them singletons. The sample was PBMCs or a T cell subset sorted from them (not recorded which). The clonotype was recovered from a man younger than 30 who had mild COVID-19 (a few samples of this study predate the infection). Cell type and time point are not known.

CDR3 DNA sequence: TGCGCCAGCAGCCAAGAACCGACAATTAGCTATGGCTACACCTTC. It encodes CASSQEPTISYGYTF. The rearrangement links TRBV4-3 to TRBJ1-2, with D unresolved. The length of the CDR3 is 15 residues. Trimming took 0 bases from V and 4 from J, leaving 12 bases between them. Looked up from germline, CDR1 is LGHNA and CDR2 is YSLEER.